The next 17 T cell receptor beta chains were all read from a single sample in a study of graft-versus-host responses after intestinal transplantation. Antigens for these TCRs are unknown. Method: immunoSEQ multiplex PCR; TCRdb's copy keeps in-frame clones and lacks some. The sample comprises approximately 75,000 clones, 85% to 90% of which are singletons, and 4% to 5% rests with the top ten. Sample: unstimulated CD8+ T cells sorted from spleen or lymph node cells, taken before transplant. Every receptor here comes from a human donor who was the organ donor for an intestinal transplant.

This clone occurred once. The rearrangement uses TRBV6-5 and TRBJ1-1; 7 nucleotides line up with TRBD1. V lost 5 bases to trimming and J lost 4 bases; unmatched junction nucleotides: 7. CDR3 length: 14 residues. Germline CDR1 and CDR2: MNHEY and SVGAGI. The CDR3 DNA follows: TGTGCCAGCAGTCCCCAGGGGGTCTTCACTGAAGCTTTCTTT. It codes for CASSPQGVFTEAFF.

This clone was observed once. V is TRBV4-3 and J is TRBJ2-5, with 10 bases identical to TRBD1. V lost 4 bases and J lost 4; bases outside the gene matches: 6. This CDR3 is 15 amino acids long. Germline values: CDR1 LGHNA, CDR2 YSLEER. The CDR3 is CASSPRTGGRETQYF. The CDR3 coding sequence is TGCGCCAGCAGCCCCCGGACAGGGGGAAGAGAGACCCAGTACTTC.

This chain links TRBV27 with TRBJ2-6; D remains unclear. CDR1 and CDR2 (germline): MNHEY, SMNVEV (reference sequence). V shed 5 bases and J shed 5 bases, with 4 bases lying between them. The CDR3 runs to 12 residues. Written as DNA, the CDR3 is TGTGCCAGCAGTCCTAGGGCCAACGTCCTGACTTTC. Translating gives CASSPRANVLTF.

This rearrangement joins TRBV28 to TRBJ2-1, with D tentatively TRBD1 (6 bases). Germline loops: CDR1 MDHEN, CDR2 SYDVKM. The CDR3 totals 17 residues. Trimming pared 4 bases from V and 0 bases from J, leaving 16 bases between. This chain's CDR3 is CASSSGQLAGSYNEQFF. The CDR3 DNA follows: TGTGCCAGCAGTTCAGGACAGTTGGCTGGCTCCTACAATGAGCAGTTCTTC.

The chain links TRBV7-8 to TRBJ1-5; 7 bases are shared with TRBD1. V lost 6 bases, J lost 3 bases, and 8 bases stayed unmatched. Germline values: CDR1 SGHVS, CDR2 FQNEAQ. The CDR3 is made up of 15 amino acids. CDR3 bases: TGTGCCAGCAGTTCTTTTACAGGGGTCAATCAGCCCCAGCATTTT. It codes for CASSSFTGVNQPQHF.

The rearrangement links TRBV4-2 to TRBJ2-1; 11 bases are shared with TRBD2. Germline V gives CDR1 LGHNA, CDR2 YNFKEQ. The CDR3 extends over 18 amino acids. V lost 0 bases to trimming and J lost 6 bases; unmatched junction nucleotides: 10. The CDR3 DNA sequence: TGTGCCAGCAGCCAAGACCCGCTAGCGGGGGGTTTGAGCAATGAGCAGTTCTTC. It specifies CASSQDPLAGGLSNEQFF.

V is TRBV7-6 and J is TRBJ2-1; unclear D gene. Germline loops: CDR1 SGHVS, CDR2 FNYEAQ. This CDR3 comprises 14 residues. Trimming took 2 bases from V and 6 from J, leaving 11 bases between them. In DNA form, the CDR3 reads TGTGCCAGCAGCTTAATTTCCGGGTCCAATGAGCAGTTCTTC. This sequence encodes CASSLISGSNEQFF.

J is TRBJ2-1 and V is TRBV6-4, with a possible D match to TRBD2 (7 bases). In germline, CDR1 is MRHNA, CDR2 SNTAGT. The CDR3 length is 15 residues. The V end was cut by 2 bases, the J end by 11 bases, with 19 bases between. The CDR3 loop is CASSDGREGGAKQFF. In DNA, the CDR3 is TGTGCCAGCAGTGACGGCAGGGAGGGGGGGGCGAAGCAGTTCTTC.

Comments on this clone: The junction does not match germline at one end; this may be a read error. The genes are TRBV7-7 and TRBJ1-1; D unresolved. CDR1 and CDR2 from the germline V gene are SSHAT and FNYEAQ (reference sequence). The length of the CDR3 is 18 residues. CDR3 protein: CASSFLISITVMNTEAFF. CDR3 DNA sequence: TGTGCTAGCAGCTTCCTAATATCAATTACAGTGATGAACACTGAAGCTTTCTTT.

The rearrangement uses TRBV27 and TRBJ1-4; a possible D gene is TRBD1 (6 bases). V was cut by 6 bases and J by 3 bases, with 14 bases left in between. The germline V gene has CDR1 MNHEY and CDR2 SMNVEV (reference sequence). This CDR3 spans 15 amino acids. Here the CDR3 reads CASSLNRAANEKLFF. The CDR3 DNA follows: TGTGCCAGCAGCCTTAACAGGGCGGCTAATGAAAAACTGTTTTTT.

CDR3 nucleotide sequence: TGTGCCAGCAGCTTTGCTTGCCGGACTAGCGGGTTTGCTAAAGAGACCCAGTACTTC. Protein sequence: CASSFACRTSGFAKETQYF. This sequence joins TRBV12-1 and TRBJ2-5; the table's D call, TRBD2, has no DNA check behind it. TRBV12-1 is a documented pseudogene. The CDR3 is 19 amino acids.

CDR3 in DNA: TGTGCCAGCAGTGACTCAGAGCGGGGGTCCTACAATGAGCAGTTCTTC. Protein: CASSDSERGSYNEQFF. The chain joins TRBV6-4 to TRBJ2-1, with 8 bases lining up with TRBD2. The germline CDR1 and CDR2 sequences are MRHNA and SNTAGT. V was pared by 0 bases and J by 1 base, with 2 bases of the junction left unmatched. The CDR3 is made up of 16 amino acids.

This clone has a single count. This rearrangement joins TRBV14 to TRBJ1-2; 10 bases line up with TRBD1. Germline-derived CDR1 and CDR2 are SGHDN and FVKESK. V was pared by 1 base and J by 10 bases, with 9 bases of the junction left unmatched. The CDR3 extends over 15 amino acids. In nucleotides, the CDR3 is TGTGCCAGCAGCCAAGGGATCGGGACAGGGGAAGACTACACCTTC. Encoded protein: CASSQGIGTGEDYTF.

J is TRBJ1-6 and V is TRBV19; weak D call: TRBD1 (6 bases). Germline V CDR1 and CDR2: LNHDA, SQIVND (reference sequence). The V gene lost 6 bases and the J gene lost 0 bases, with 9 bases spanning the gap. The CDR3 runs to 15 residues. The CDR3 region is CASRTGSSYNSPLHF. In nucleotides, the CDR3 is TGTGCCAGTAGAACAGGGAGCTCCTATAATTCACCCCTCCACTTT.

With regard to this clone: A read error may account for a junction end that differs from germline. V is TRBV2 and J is TRBJ1-6; 7 bases match TRBD1. This CDR3 spans 19 amino acids. CDR1 SNHLY and CDR2 FYNNEI come from the germline V gene. This CDR3 reads CAIVAEVGARGSYNSSLHF. The CDR3 DNA follows: TGTGCCATCGTAGCAGAGGTGGGGGCCAGGGGGTCCTATAATTCATCCCTCCACTTT.

This clone was seen only a few times. The chain is built from TRBV6-6 and TRBJ2-2; D remains unclear. Trimming stripped 3 bases from V and 6 bases from J, with 5 bases between. CDR3 length: 12 amino acids. Germline V gene sequence: CDR1 MNHNY, CDR2 SVGAGI (reference sequence). This CDR3 reads CASSYFAGELFF. CDR3 sequence (DNA): TGTGCCAGCAGTTATTTCGCCGGGGAGCTGTTTTTT.

This clone was seen just once. J is TRBJ1-5 and V is TRBV19; maybe TRBD1 (5 bases). The V gene's germline CDR1 is LNHDA and CDR2 SQIVND (reference sequence). The CDR3 has 16 residues. V lost 11 bases to trimming and J lost 0 bases, with 20 bases between them. DNA of the CDR3: TGTGCCGGGGGAGCGGGGGGGACTTATAGCAATCAGCCCCAGCATTTT. Translating gives CAGGAGGTYSNQPQHF.